The 30 T cell receptor beta chains reported below all come from one sample, sequenced in a study of T cells after posttransplantation cyclophosphamide. Assay: immunoSEQ multiplex PCR; the TCRdb copy retains only in-frame clones and omits some. This table holds tens of thousands of clones, 73% found once. The material sequenced was memory CD4+ T cells sorted from PBMCs. The origin of the receptors is a woman aged 60-70 years in good health, CMV-negative, and a related stem cell transplant donor.

For the CDR3, the DNA is TGTGCCAGTTCGCCGCCTCGGTCAGAGACCCAGTACTTC. Its protein is CASSPPRSETQYF. The rearrangement links TRBV5-4 to TRBJ2-5, with no clear D. The CDR3 runs to 13 residues. The V gene's germline CDR1 is SGHNT and CDR2 YYREEE (reference sequence). Deletions cut 8 bases from V and 4 bases from J, with 15 bases between.

The chain has TRBV30 and TRBJ2-7; D is uncertain. Deletions cut 3 bases from V and 2 bases from J, with 20 bases between. Germline values: CDR1 GTSNPN, CDR2 SVGIG (reference sequence). The CDR3 totals 16 residues. The CDR3 sequence is CAWSPTPAYITYEQYF. Written as DNA, the CDR3 is TGTGCCTGGAGCCCAACCCCCGCCTATATTACCTACGAGCAGTACTTC.

V and J are TRBV27 and TRBJ1-6; 7 positions match TRBD1. V was clipped by 7 bases and J by 6 bases; unmatched bases: 6. This CDR3 is built from 14 residues. In germline, CDR1 is MNHEY, CDR2 SMNVEV (reference sequence). CDR3 bases: TGTGCCAGCAACATACAGGGGCCTAATTCACCCCTCCACTTT. It yields the protein CASNIQGPNSPLHF.

J is TRBJ1-1 and V is TRBV7-2; unclear D gene. The CDR3 has 15 amino acids. The ends were cut back, 5 bases at V and 6 bases at J, with 19 bases in the middle. The germline CDR1 and CDR2 sequences are SGHTA and FQGNSA. The CDR3 sequence is CASSRRAGAWAEAFF. The CDR3 bases are TGTGCCAGCAGCCGAAGAGCTGGAGCATGGGCTGAAGCTTTCTTT.

The chain couples TRBV19 to TRBJ1-2, with D perhaps TRBD1 (6 bases). This CDR3 has 13 amino acids. Germline CDR1 LNHDA, CDR2 SQIVND (reference sequence). V was cut by 6 bases and J by 7 bases, with 15 bases left in between. CDR3 in DNA: TGTGCCAGTAGATCGGACAGCATGTTTGGCTACACCTTC. Amino acid sequence: CASRSDSMFGYTF.

V is TRBV11-1 and J is TRBJ1-6, with unresolved D. V shed 5 bases and J shed 14 bases, with 10 bases lying between them. The CDR3 runs to 11 residues. Looked up from germline, CDR1 is SGHAT and CDR2 is FQDESV (reference sequence). The chain's CDR3 is CASSLGEALHF. The CDR3 coding sequence is TGTGCCAGCAGCCTTGGGGAGGCCCTCCACTTT.

J is TRBJ2-7 and V is TRBV13; maybe TRBD1 (6 bases). The germline V gene encodes CDR1 PRHDT and CDR2 FYEKMQ (reference sequence). The CDR3 runs 13 residues. V was trimmed by 5 bases and J by 7 bases, leaving 15 bases between them. Here the CDR3 reads CASSRTEVKEQYF. The CDR3 bases are TGTGCCAGCAGCAGGACAGAGGTGAAGGAGCAGTACTTC.

The V call is TRBV9, the J call TRBJ2-2; 9 bases align to TRBD2. Germline V gene lookup returns CDR1 SGDLS and CDR2 YYNGEE. With 0 bases clipped from V and 4 bases from J, the junction kept 1 base outside the gene matches. The CDR3 extends over 15 amino acids. Here the CDR3 DNA reads TGTGCCAGCAGCGTAGGAGCGGGAGGCACCGGGGAGCTGTTTTTT. Its protein is CASSVGAGGTGELFF. The entire variable domain, with the rest obtained from reference TRBV9 and TRBJ2-2, is as follows: DSGVTQTPKHLITATGQRVTLRCSPRSGDLSVYWYQQSLDQGLQFLIQYYNGEERAKGNILERFSAQQFPDLHSELNLSSLELGDSALYFCASSVGAGGTGELFFGEGSRLTVL.

This chain connects TRBV19 to TRBJ1-5; D unresolved. There are 14 residues in the CDR3. The V and J ends lost 3 bases and 0 bases respectively, with 6 bases between them. The germline V gene has CDR1 LNHDA and CDR2 SQIVND (reference sequence). CDR3 nucleotide sequence: TGTGCCAGTAGTATCAGACATAGCAATCAGCCCCAGCATTTT. Protein: CASSIRHSNQPQHF. The full variable domain, with the rest looked up from reference TRBV19 and TRBJ1-5, is DGGITQSPKYLFRKEGQNVTLSCEQNLNHDAMYWYRQDPGQGLRLIYYSQIVNDFQKGDIAEGYSVSREKKESFPLTVTSAQKNPTAFYLCASSIRHSNQPQHFGDGTRLSIL.

This clone was detected only a few times. The chain uses TRBV2 and TRBJ1-1; D ambiguous. There are 13 residues in the CDR3. The V end lost 1 base, the J end lost 4 bases, and 7 bases lay between the germline ends. Germline CDR1 SNHLY, CDR2 FYNNEI. CDR3 sequence reads: CASSEGGFTEAFF. As DNA, the CDR3 is TGTGCCAGCAGTGAAGGAGGGTTCACTGAAGCTTTCTTT.

The chain employs TRBV19 and TRBJ2-1; 13 bases line up with TRBD2. With 5 bases clipped from V and 9 bases from J, the junction kept 7 bases outside the gene matches. Germline V CDR1 and CDR2: LNHDA, SQIVND (reference sequence). The CDR3 has 15 residues. The DNA of the CDR3 is TGTGCCAGTAGTGCTACTAGCGGGAGGGCCTCTGAGCAGTTCTTC. This translates into CASSATSGRASEQFF.

This chain links TRBV7-2 with TRBJ2-3; 8 positions match TRBD2. Germline CDR1 is SGHTA and CDR2 is FQGNSA. V trimming: 0 bases; J trimming: 6 bases; junction bases outside the gene matches: 11. This CDR3 has 17 residues. The CDR3 here is CASSLARGGNVADTQYF. In DNA form, the CDR3 reads TGTGCCAGCAGCTTAGCTCGGGGGGGAAATGTCGCGGATACGCAGTATTTT.

The chain has TRBV5-6 and TRBJ2-2; 7 bases line up with TRBD2. This CDR3 region has 16 residues. V shed 5 bases and J 6 bases; nucleotides not matched to a gene: 13. Germline V CDR1 and CDR2: SGHDT, YYEEEE. This CDR3 is CASRYRGRTAAGELFF. CDR3 sequence (DNA): TGTGCCAGCAGATACCGCGGGAGAACCGCGGCCGGGGAGCTGTTTTTT.

This chain uses TRBV28 with TRBJ1-1; D not certain. From germline, CDR1 is MDHEN and CDR2 SYDVKM. This CDR3 has 14 residues. V lost 4 bases and J lost 6, with 15 bases in between. The CDR3 nucleotides are TGTGCCAGCAGTTCGCCCCGGCCAGGTTCTGAAGCTTTCTTT. It yields the protein CASSSPRPGSEAFF.

This clone was detected a few times. The chain combines TRBV23-1 with TRBJ2-7, with 7 nucleotides matching TRBD1. TRBV23-1 is assigned to the ORF class and has an uncertain function. The ends lost 10 bases at V and 1 base at J; junction bases unmatched: 10. CDR3 length: 14 amino acids. Here the CDR3 reads CATPKRDRSYEQYF. DNA for the CDR3: TGCGCCACCCCTAAACGGGACAGATCCTACGAGCAGTACTTC.

The rearrangement uses TRBV9 and TRBJ2-3, with 9 bases lining up with TRBD2. J was trimmed by 1 base and V by 2 bases; bases with no gene match: 8. CDR1 is SGDLS and CDR2 is YYNGEE in the germline V gene. The CDR3 consists of 17 residues. For the CDR3, the DNA is TGTGCCAGCAGCGTTCTTAGCGGGGGCCGAGGCACAGATACGCAGTATTTT. This translates into CASSVLSGGRGTDTQYF.

The genes are TRBV28 and TRBJ1-2, with 10 bases fitting TRBD1. The CDR3 is 17 amino acids. The junction had 11 bases not matched to a gene; V was cut back by 4 bases and J by 3 bases. The V gene's germline CDR1 is MDHEN and CDR2 SYDVKM. The CDR3 here is CASSSPGQGKGYYGYTF. The CDR3 bases are TGTGCCAGCAGTTCACCGGGACAGGGGAAAGGGTACTATGGCTACACCTTC.

A few counts support this clone. This chain connects TRBV21-1 to TRBJ1-4. TRBV21-1 is marked as a pseudogene. The CDR3 has 14 amino acids. CDR3 in DNA: TGTGCCAGCAGCAAACCCGGGGCTAATGAAAAACTGTTTTTT. Translated: CASSKPGANEKLFF.

The chain uses TRBV6-4 and TRBJ2-1, with 10 positions matching TRBD2. The germline V gene has CDR1 MRHNA and CDR2 SNTAGT. CDR3 length: 17 residues. Trimming removed 4 bases from V and 7 bases from J; junction bases left unmatched: 13. CDR3 region: CASSVPCLAGVGNEQFF. CDR3 DNA: TGTGCCAGCAGTGTACCTTGCCTAGCGGGAGTAGGAAATGAGCAGTTCTTC.

The chain employs TRBV28 and TRBJ2-3; maybe TRBD1 (5 bases). V dropped 6 bases and J dropped 1 base, with 8 bases sitting between them. This CDR3 contains 13 residues. CDR1 is MDHEN, CDR2 SYDVKM, per germline. The CDR3 bases are TGTGCCAGCAGCGACAGACGCACAGATACGCAGTATTTT. It yields the protein CASSDRRTDTQYF.

V usage is TRBV28 and J usage is TRBJ2-2; D might be TRBD1 (8 bases). The germline V and J ends were trimmed by 7 bases and 7 bases, with 16 bases remaining between them. Germline lookup yields CDR1 MDHEN and CDR2 SYDVKM. This CDR3 has 14 residues. CDR3 sequence (DNA): TGTGCCAGCACCCCTACAGGGGGGGGCGGGGAGCTGTTTTTT. Protein sequence: CASTPTGGGGELFF. Full variable domain (outside the CDR3, taken from reference TRBV28 and TRBJ2-2): DVKVTQSSRYLVKRTGEKVFLECVQDMDHENMFWYRQDPGLGLRLIYFSYDVKMKEKGDIPEGYSVSREKKERFSLILESASTNQTSMYLCASTPTGGGGELFFGEGSRLTVL.

The chain couples TRBV5-1 to TRBJ2-7, with TRBD2 identical over 9 bases. With V trimmed by 3 bases and J by 2 bases, 6 bases remained unmatched. Germline V gene data show CDR1 as SGHRS and CDR2 as YFSETQ. The CDR3 spans 15 residues. Written as DNA, the CDR3 is TGCGCCAGCAGCTCCGGACTAGCGCGAACCTACGAGCAGTACTTC. Encoded protein: CASSSGLARTYEQYF.

J is TRBJ1-1 and V is TRBV7-2; D is unresolved. Trimming cost V 2 bases and J 0 bases, with 10 bases left between them. Germline V CDR1 and CDR2: SGHTA, FQGNSA. The CDR3 covers 15 residues. CDR3 amino acids: CASSLQEGVNTEAFF. CDR3 coding DNA: TGTGCCAGCAGCTTACAAGAAGGAGTGAACACTGAAGCTTTCTTT.

This sequence joins TRBV7-2 and TRBJ2-2; tentative D call: TRBD1 (5 bases). CDR3 size: 14 residues. The germline V gene encodes CDR1 SGHTA and CDR2 FQGNSA. V lost 4 bases, J lost 7 bases, and 13 bases lay in between. The CDR3 DNA sequence: TGTGCCAGCAGCTCTTACCCCCAGGGCGGGGAGCTGTTTTTT. Residues: CASSSYPQGGELFF.

This clone was recorded a few times. The chain uses TRBV4-2 and TRBJ1-1, with D tentatively TRBD1 (6 bases). V was cut by 0 bases and J by 1 base, with 9 bases left in between. The germline CDR1 and CDR2 sequences are LGHNA and YNFKEQ. The CDR3 covers 15 residues. The CDR3 sequence is CASSQEIGGNTEAFF. The CDR3 DNA is TGTGCCAGCAGCCAAGAGATAGGGGGGAACACTGAAGCTTTCTTT.

CDR3 bases: TGTGCCAGTAGCATGGACAGGGTTGGAAACACCATATATTTT. Its translation: CASSMDRVGNTIYF. The rearrangement links TRBV19 to TRBJ1-3; 8 bases line up with TRBD1. The germline V gene has CDR1 LNHDA and CDR2 SQIVND (reference sequence). The CDR3 runs to 14 residues. V dropped 6 bases and J dropped 3; count of bases not matched to a gene: 4.

This clone was counted between two and nine times. For the CDR3, the DNA is TGTGCCAGCTCAGGGATAAGCACAGATACGCAGTATTTT. Its translation is CASSGISTDTQYF. This chain connects TRBV2 to TRBJ2-3; weak D call: TRBD1 (5 bases). The V end lost 8 bases, the J end lost 0 bases, and 9 bases lay between the germline ends. Germline V gene lookup returns CDR1 SNHLY and CDR2 FYNNEI. The CDR3 length is 13 residues.

The genes are TRBV9 and TRBJ2-3; D call uncertain. The CDR3 has 14 residues. Germline V gene sequence: CDR1 SGDLS, CDR2 YYNGEE. Trimming took off 7 bases at V and 6 bases at J, with 18 bases between the two ends. The DNA for the CDR3 is TGTGCCAGCGGAAGACAAGGTTCCTTGGATACGCAGTATTTT. Its protein is CASGRQGSLDTQYF. The full variable domain, in which reference TRBV9 and TRBJ2-3 provide the parts outside the CDR3, is DSGVTQTPKHLITATGQRVTLRCSPRSGDLSVYWYQQSLDQGLQFLIQYYNGEERAKGNILERFSAQQFPDLHSELNLSSLELGDSALYFCASGRQGSLDTQYFGPGTRLTVL.

The CDR3 DNA reads TGCGCCAGCAGCTTCAGGGTTGGGACTGAAGCTTTCTTT. This gives the protein CASSFRVGTEAFF. The chain uses TRBV5-1 and TRBJ1-1; weak D call: TRBD1 (5 bases). Germline loops: CDR1 SGHRS, CDR2 YFSETQ. This CDR3 has 13 residues. The V end was cut by 2 bases, the J end by 5 bases, with 10 bases between.

The rearrangement joins TRBV7-3 to TRBJ2-1; TRBD1 is a possible D gene (5 bases). V was trimmed by 5 bases and J by 1 base, leaving 6 bases between them. This CDR3 comprises 13 residues. Per the germline V gene, CDR1 is SGHTA and CDR2 is FQGTGA. CDR3 loop: CASSQGSYNEQFF. The CDR3 DNA sequence: TGTGCCAGCAGCCAGGGTTCCTACAATGAGCAGTTCTTC.